This T cell receptor beta chain was captured in a study of identical twins. Notes on the study in general: Insertion counts were lower in abundant cord blood beta clonotypes, a trend that memory repertoires did not show.

CDR3 size: 13 residues. V gave up 7 bases and J gave up 6 bases; unmatched junction bases: 2. CDR1 WSHSY and CDR2 SAAADI come from the germline V gene. This clonotype was recorded at least ten times. Its specificity is unknown. It was template switching that added a universal primer site, and there were unique molecular identifiers on the cDNA. MiXCR, run by TCRdb on the 5' RACE reads, gives a single entry per CDR3 protein. The profile shows approximately 500,000 distinct CDR3 sequences, 24% of them singletons. The sample was also linked to a second study, of T cells expressing NK-cell markers. As that report states: These clonotypes also led the CD3+CD56-NKG2C+ fraction in four donors. HCMV specificity of the expanded NKG2C+ T cell clones was not established.

The sequenced sample consisted of CD4+ T cells sorted from blood. This receptor was identified in a woman younger than 30 in good health. The chain joins TRBV10-2 to TRBJ2-1; TRBD2 agrees at 11 bases. CDR3 loop: CASTLAGGNEQFF. The CDR3 DNA reads as TGCGCCAGCACCCTAGCGGGGGGCAATGAGCAGTTCTTC.